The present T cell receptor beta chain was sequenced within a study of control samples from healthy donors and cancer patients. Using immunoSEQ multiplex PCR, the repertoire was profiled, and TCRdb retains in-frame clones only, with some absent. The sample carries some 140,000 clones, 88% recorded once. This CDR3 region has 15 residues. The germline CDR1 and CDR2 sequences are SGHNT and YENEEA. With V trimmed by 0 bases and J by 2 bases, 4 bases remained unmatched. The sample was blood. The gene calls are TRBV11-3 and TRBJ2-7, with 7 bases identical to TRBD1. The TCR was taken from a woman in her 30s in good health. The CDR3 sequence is CASSLEGQGAYEQYF. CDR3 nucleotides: TGTGCCAGCAGCTTAGAAGGTCAGGGGGCCTACGAGCAGTACTTC.